This is a list of T cell receptor beta chains from one sample in a study of cytomegalovirus exposure and HLA in healthy donors. Sequencing used immunoSEQ multiplex PCR; TCRdb keeps in-frame clones, though not all of them. This sample has about 160,000 clones, with around two thirds found just once. Sequenced: PBMCs. Source of these receptors: a woman aged 18-29 years in good health and CMV-seronegative. The CDR3 runs from the conserved cysteine through the conserved F or W. Each record gives: J gene, clone size, V gene, D gene, CDR3 protein, CDR3 DNA. The D gene is left open where the match is weak. Size values are once, few and many counts, or a class for expanded clones, and some rows have none.

j_call: TRBJ2-1; clone_size: NA; v_call: TRBV10-2; d_call: TRBD2; cdr3_aa: CASSREAGGNIGEQFF; cdr3_nt: TGCGCCAGCAGCCGGGAGGCGGGAGGGAATATTGGTGAGCAGTTCTTC
j_call: TRBJ2-1; clone_size: NA; v_call: TRBV7-2; d_call: NA; cdr3_aa: CASSFIGVQGLYNEQFF; cdr3_nt: TGTGCCAGCAGCTTTATAGGCGTTCAGGGTCTCTACAATGAGCAGTTCTTC
j_call: TRBJ1-5; clone_size: NA; v_call: TRBV7-2; d_call: NA; cdr3_aa: CASSFQNSNQPQHF; cdr3_nt: TGTGCCAGCAGCTTTCAGAATAGCAATCAGCCCCAGCATTTT
j_call: TRBJ1-2; clone_size: NA; v_call: TRBV28; d_call: TRBD1; cdr3_aa: CASSLGQGADYGYTF; cdr3_nt: TGTGCCAGCAGTCTGGGACAGGGGGCTGACTATGGCTACACCTTC
j_call: TRBJ2-7; clone_size: NA; v_call: TRBV2; d_call: TRBD1; cdr3_aa: CASSRGQSYEQYF; cdr3_nt: TGTGCCAGCAGTCGGGGACAGTCCTACGAGCAGTACTTC
j_call: TRBJ2-7; clone_size: NA; v_call: TRBV11-2; d_call: NA; cdr3_aa: CASSLGARNYEQYF; cdr3_nt: TGTGCCAGCAGCTTAGGTGCGCGGAACTACGAGCAGTACTTC
j_call: TRBJ1-6; clone_size: NA; v_call: TRBV18; d_call: TRBD1; cdr3_aa: CASSPSGGRNSPLHF; cdr3_nt: TGTGCCAGCTCACCATCAGGGGGTCGGAATTCACCCCTCCACTTT
j_call: TRBJ2-1; clone_size: NA; v_call: TRBV2; d_call: NA; cdr3_aa: CASRWTTLYNEQFF; cdr3_nt: TGTGCCAGCAGGTGGACTACCCTTTACAATGAGCAGTTCTTC
j_call: TRBJ2-5; clone_size: NA; v_call: TRBV6-6; d_call: TRBD1; cdr3_aa: CASSSDRAETQYF; cdr3_nt: TGTGCCAGCAGTTCGGACAGGGCGGAGACCCAGTACTTC
j_call: TRBJ1-2; clone_size: NA; v_call: TRBV28; d_call: NA; cdr3_aa: CASSSQGRYGYTF; cdr3_nt: TGTGCCAGCAGCTCTCAGGGAAGGTATGGCTACACCTTC
j_call: TRBJ1-2; clone_size: NA; v_call: TRBV7-2; d_call: TRBD1; cdr3_aa: CASSADRGGYGYTF; cdr3_nt: TGTGCCAGCAGCGCCGACAGGGGTGGCTATGGCTACACCTTC
j_call: TRBJ1-2; clone_size: NA; v_call: TRBV4-1; d_call: NA; cdr3_aa: CASSHGAGGNLINYGYTF; cdr3_nt: TGCGCCAGCAGCCACGGGGCTGGGGGGAACCTCATTAACTATGGCTACACCTTC
j_call: TRBJ2-2; clone_size: NA; v_call: TRBV18; d_call: TRBD2; cdr3_aa: CASSGLAGNTGELFF; cdr3_nt: TGTGCCAGCTCGGGGCTAGCGGGAAACACCGGGGAGCTGTTTTTT
j_call: TRBJ2-5; clone_size: few; v_call: TRBV19; d_call: TRBD1; cdr3_aa: CASSINEGAIRETQYF; cdr3_nt: TGTGCCAGTAGTATAAACGAGGGGGCGATTCGAGAGACCCAGTACTTC
j_call: TRBJ1-5; clone_size: NA; v_call: TRBV7-2; d_call: TRBD1; cdr3_aa: CASSLLGQGGGQPQHF; cdr3_nt: TGTGCCAGCAGCTTATTGGGACAGGGGGGAGGACAGCCCCAGCATTTT
j_call: TRBJ2-2; clone_size: NA; v_call: TRBV10-1; d_call: TRBD1; cdr3_aa: CASSDGTGVTGELFF; cdr3_nt: TGCGCCAGCAGTGATGGGACAGGGGTCACCGGGGAGCTGTTTTTT
j_call: TRBJ2-5; clone_size: NA; v_call: TRBV4-3; d_call: TRBD1; cdr3_aa: CASSHDIGQGYQETQYF; cdr3_nt: TGCGCCAGCAGCCACGATATCGGACAGGGGTACCAAGAGACCCAGTACTTC
j_call: TRBJ1-2; clone_size: few; v_call: TRBV6-6; d_call: NA; cdr3_aa: CASRVQGIDGYTF; cdr3_nt: TGTGCCAGCAGAGTACAGGGCATCGATGGCTACACCTTC
j_call: TRBJ2-1; clone_size: NA; v_call: TRBV7-2; d_call: TRBD1; cdr3_aa: CASSWDRGPYNEQFF; cdr3_nt: TGTGCCAGCAGTTGGGACAGGGGGCCCTACAATGAGCAGTTCTTC
j_call: TRBJ1-1; clone_size: NA; v_call: TRBV7-2; d_call: NA; cdr3_aa: CASTPRGGSDTEAFF; cdr3_nt: TGTGCCAGCACCCCAAGGGGAGGGTCTGACACTGAAGCTTTCTTT
j_call: TRBJ1-5; clone_size: few; v_call: TRBV19; d_call: TRBD1; cdr3_aa: CASSPLEGAGQPQHF; cdr3_nt: TGTGCCAGTAGTCCCTTGGAGGGGGCAGGTCAGCCCCAGCATTTT
j_call: TRBJ1-4; clone_size: NA; v_call: TRBV18; d_call: TRBD1; cdr3_aa: CASSPRQGHDEKLFF; cdr3_nt: TGTGCCAGCTCACCACGACAGGGGCACGATGAAAAACTGTTTTTT
j_call: TRBJ1-2; clone_size: NA; v_call: TRBV7-9; d_call: NA; cdr3_aa: CASSSLQWASHGYTF; cdr3_nt: TGTGCCAGCAGCTCCCTTCAGTGGGCTTCCCATGGCTACACCTTC
j_call: TRBJ1-1; clone_size: NA; v_call: TRBV7-2; d_call: TRBD1; cdr3_aa: CASSLAQGATEAFF; cdr3_nt: TGTGCCAGCAGCTTAGCGCAGGGGGCGACTGAAGCTTTCTTT
j_call: TRBJ1-2; clone_size: NA; v_call: TRBV4-3; d_call: NA; cdr3_aa: CASSQETGTYGYTF; cdr3_nt: TGCGCCAGCAGTCAAGAGACAGGAACTTATGGCTACACCTTC
j_call: TRBJ1-1; clone_size: NA; v_call: TRBV4-3; d_call: NA; cdr3_aa: CASSQSGQHLNTEAFF; cdr3_nt: TGCGCCAGCAGCCAATCAGGACAGCATTTGAACACTGAAGCTTTCTTT
j_call: TRBJ2-3; clone_size: NA; v_call: TRBV10-3; d_call: TRBD2; cdr3_aa: CAIGGLAGGVDTQYF; cdr3_nt: TGTGCCATCGGGGGACTAGCGGGAGGGGTAGATACGCAGTATTTT
j_call: TRBJ2-1; clone_size: NA; v_call: TRBV6-1; d_call: NA; cdr3_aa: CASSELLSPEQFF; cdr3_nt: TGTGCCAGCAGTGAACTCCTTAGTCCTGAGCAGTTCTTC
j_call: TRBJ1-1; clone_size: NA; v_call: TRBV19; d_call: NA; cdr3_aa: CASSNQGDTEAFF; cdr3_nt: TGTGCCAGTAGTAACCAGGGTGACACTGAAGCTTTCTTT
j_call: TRBJ1-2; clone_size: NA; v_call: TRBV9; d_call: TRBD1; cdr3_aa: CASSDRDRVEYTF; cdr3_nt: TGTGCCAGCAGCGACCGGGACAGGGTAGAATACACCTTC
j_call: TRBJ1-1; clone_size: NA; v_call: TRBV4-2; d_call: NA; cdr3_aa: CASSQEPSASTEAFF; cdr3_nt: TGTGCCAGCAGCCAAGAGCCCTCCGCCAGCACTGAAGCTTTCTTT
j_call: TRBJ2-2; clone_size: NA; v_call: TRBV7-9; d_call: TRBD1; cdr3_aa: CASNRGDTGELFF; cdr3_nt: TGTGCCAGCAACAGGGGTGACACCGGGGAGCTGTTTTTT
j_call: TRBJ1-3; clone_size: NA; v_call: TRBV11-2; d_call: NA; cdr3_aa: CASSLAQQRGNTIYF; cdr3_nt: TGTGCCAGCAGCTTAGCACAGCAAAGGGGAAACACCATATATTTT
j_call: TRBJ2-7; clone_size: once; v_call: TRBV7-3; d_call: TRBD1; cdr3_aa: CASSLVGGTGTYEQYF; cdr3_nt: TGTGCCAGCAGCTTAGTGGGGGGGACAGGGACCTACGAGCAGTACTTC
j_call: TRBJ2-1; clone_size: once; v_call: TRBV9; d_call: NA; cdr3_aa: CASSVEEGANEQFF; cdr3_nt: TGTGCCAGCAGCGTAGAAGAAGGGGCAAATGAGCAGTTCTTC
j_call: TRBJ2-2; clone_size: NA; v_call: TRBV19; d_call: NA; cdr3_aa: CASSRRAADTGELFF; cdr3_nt: TGTGCCAGTAGCAGGAGGGCAGCAGACACCGGGGAGCTGTTTTTT
j_call: TRBJ1-2; clone_size: NA; v_call: TRBV7-9; d_call: TRBD1; cdr3_aa: CASSLSTGTYGYTF; cdr3_nt: TGTGCCAGCAGCTTATCGACAGGGACCTATGGCTACACCTTC
j_call: TRBJ1-2; clone_size: NA; v_call: TRBV6-5; d_call: TRBD1; cdr3_aa: CASSYSGTGGDGYTF; cdr3_nt: TGTGCCAGCAGTTACTCTGGGACAGGGGGCGATGGCTACACCTTC
j_call: TRBJ1-4; clone_size: NA; v_call: TRBV7-9; d_call: NA; cdr3_aa: CSSSLGEADWDEKLFF; cdr3_nt: TGTTCCAGCAGCCTCGGGGAGGCCGATTGGGATGAAAAACTGTTTTTT
j_call: TRBJ2-2; clone_size: NA; v_call: TRBV6-1; d_call: TRBD1; cdr3_aa: CASSERHGTVNTGELFF; cdr3_nt: TGTGCCAGCAGTGAACGACATGGGACAGTTAACACCGGGGAGCTGTTTTTT
j_call: TRBJ1-1; clone_size: NA; v_call: TRBV27; d_call: NA; cdr3_aa: CASATGNTEAFF; cdr3_nt: TGTGCCAGCGCAACAGGGAACACTGAAGCTTTCTTT
j_call: TRBJ1-5; clone_size: NA; v_call: TRBV28; d_call: NA; cdr3_aa: CASMVVTGNQPQHF; cdr3_nt: TGTGCCAGCATGGTCGTGACGGGGAATCAGCCCCAGCATTTT
j_call: TRBJ2-1; clone_size: NA; v_call: TRBV11-3; d_call: TRBD2; cdr3_aa: CASSFTSGRVWEQFF; cdr3_nt: TGTGCCAGCAGCTTCACTAGCGGGAGGGTGTGGGAGCAGTTCTTC
j_call: TRBJ2-4; clone_size: NA; v_call: TRBV5-1; d_call: TRBD1; cdr3_aa: CASSWGQGKNIQYF; cdr3_nt: TGCGCCAGCAGCTGGGGACAGGGGAAAAACATTCAGTACTTC
j_call: TRBJ1-1; clone_size: NA; v_call: TRBV6-5; d_call: TRBD1; cdr3_aa: CASRRQGERNTEAFF; cdr3_nt: TGTGCCAGCAGGAGACAGGGGGAAAGGAACACTGAAGCTTTCTTT